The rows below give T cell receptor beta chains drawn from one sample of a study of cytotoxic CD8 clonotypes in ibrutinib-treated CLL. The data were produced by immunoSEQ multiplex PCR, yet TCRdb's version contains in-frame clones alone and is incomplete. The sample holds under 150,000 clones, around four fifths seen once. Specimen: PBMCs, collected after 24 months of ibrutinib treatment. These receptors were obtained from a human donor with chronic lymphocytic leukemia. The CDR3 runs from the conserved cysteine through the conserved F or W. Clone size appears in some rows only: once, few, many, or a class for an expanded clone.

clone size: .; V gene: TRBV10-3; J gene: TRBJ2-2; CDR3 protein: CAISESSGANTGELFF
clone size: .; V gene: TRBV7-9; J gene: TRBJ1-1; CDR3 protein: CASSWVRSEAFF
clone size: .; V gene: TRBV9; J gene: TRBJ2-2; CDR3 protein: CASSVERTSTGELFF
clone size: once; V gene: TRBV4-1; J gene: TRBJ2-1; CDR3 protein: CASSQDPGQYNEQFF
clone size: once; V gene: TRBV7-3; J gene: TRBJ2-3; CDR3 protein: CASSLAGTFVDTQYF
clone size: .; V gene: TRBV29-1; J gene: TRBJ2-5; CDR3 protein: CSVTPQETQYF
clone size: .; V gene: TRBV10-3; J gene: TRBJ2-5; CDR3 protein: CAISERQSETQYF
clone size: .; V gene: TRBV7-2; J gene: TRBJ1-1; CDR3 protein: CASSLAANTEAFF
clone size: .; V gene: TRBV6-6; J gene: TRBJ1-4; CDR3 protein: CASREGQGENEKLFF
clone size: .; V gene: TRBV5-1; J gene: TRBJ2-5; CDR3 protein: CASSLGDSSYQETQYF